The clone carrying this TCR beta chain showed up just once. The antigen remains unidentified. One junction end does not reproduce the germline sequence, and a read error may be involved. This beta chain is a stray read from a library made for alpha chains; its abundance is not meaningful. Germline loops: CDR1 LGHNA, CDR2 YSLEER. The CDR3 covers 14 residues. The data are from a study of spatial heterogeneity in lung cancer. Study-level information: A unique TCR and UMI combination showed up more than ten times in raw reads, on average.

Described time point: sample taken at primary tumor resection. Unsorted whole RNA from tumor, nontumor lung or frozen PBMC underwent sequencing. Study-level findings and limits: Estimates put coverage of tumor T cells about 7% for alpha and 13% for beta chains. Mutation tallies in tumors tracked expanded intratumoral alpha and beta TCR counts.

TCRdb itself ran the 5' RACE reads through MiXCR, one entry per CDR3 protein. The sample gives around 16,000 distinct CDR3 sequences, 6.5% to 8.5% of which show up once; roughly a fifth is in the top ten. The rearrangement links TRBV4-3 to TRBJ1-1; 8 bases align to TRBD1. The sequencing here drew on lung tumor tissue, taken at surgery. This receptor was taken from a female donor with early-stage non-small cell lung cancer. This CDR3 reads CTSNQDMTGEGAFF. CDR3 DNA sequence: TGCACCAGCAACCAAGATATGACAGGGGAAGGAGCTTTCTTT.